The clone carrying this TCR beta chain has a handful of counts. Its antigen is unidentified. Amplification yielded TCR beta CDR3 regions, with RNA transcripts as the source. TCR CDR3 underwent first-round RT-PCR with the HTBI primer set. TCRdb fed the multiplex PCR reads into MiXCR, producing one record per CDR3 protein. Of about 250,000 distinct CDR3 sequences listed, 22% were seen once; the top ten hold around 62%. The CDR3 extends over 18 amino acids. CDR1 LGHNT and CDR2 FRNRAP come from the germline V gene. With V trimmed by 0 bases and J by 0 bases, 5 bases remained unmatched. The data were taken from a study of T cells in Graves' hyperthyroidism and ophthalmopathy. Regarding the study as a whole: From stable hyperthyroidism, ophthalmopathy was set apart by a 13 V-J model.

The chain employs TRBV12-5 and TRBJ2-2; 9 nucleotides line up with TRBD2. Material for sequencing was blood. The source is a man aged 25 to 40 with Graves' ophthalmopathy. The CDR3 loop reads CASGLVQSSGTNTGELFF. In nucleotides, the CDR3 is TGTGCTAGTGGTTTGGTACAATCTAGCGGGACGAACACCGGGGAGCTGTTTTTT.